The entry below describes one TCR beta chain. These data come from a study of blood T cell repertoires in COVID-19. Some clones are missing from TCRdb's copy, which holds only in-frame ones; the method was immunoSEQ multiplex PCR. The sample yields some 90,000 clones, over 65% seen once. The TCR was taken from a human donor in a cohort sampled during active COVID-19. The sample was peripheral blood.

CDR3 nucleotides: TGTGCCATCAGAGACAGGGCAAACTATAATTCACCCCTCCACTTT. Amino acid sequence: CAIRDRANYNSPLHF. This sequence joins TRBV10-3 and TRBJ1-6, with 7 bases identical to TRBD1. V was clipped by 6 bases and J by 3 bases; unmatched bases: 5. Germline assignment: CDR1 ENHRY and CDR2 SYGVKD. This CDR3 comprises 15 residues.